Ten or more counts support the clone carrying this TCR beta chain. The data belong to a study of prognosis after radiotherapy for stage I lung cancer. About the research overall: Enrolled patients comprised 14 to 15 with newly diagnosed primary stage I lung tumors and five with oligometastatic NSCLC after surgical resection of the primary tumor. Non-small cell lung cancer patients were all deemed medically inoperable.

Trimming took off 2 bases at V and 0 bases at J, with 9 bases between the two ends. This CDR3 spans 15 amino acids. Germline loops: CDR1 SGDLS, CDR2 YYNGEE. Two-round multiplex PCR amplified TCR beta CDR3 from genomic DNA. Amplification in first-round PCR relied on primers specific to each TRBV and TRBJ gene. TCRdb ran MiXCR on the multiplex PCR reads and lists one entry per CDR3 protein. The data hold tens of thousands of distinct CDR3 sequences, with about 25% observed a single time. The sequenced sample was PBMCs, obtained before or after stereotactic body radiation therapy (not recorded which). This receptor was taken from a donor over 45 with non-small cell lung cancer. The chain has TRBV9 and TRBJ2-1, with D possibly called TRBD1 or TRBD2 (5 bases each). CDR3 DNA: TGTGCCAGCAGCGTGACTACAGGCTCCTACAATGAGCAGTTCTTC. This gives the protein CASSVTTGSYNEQFF.